This T cell receptor beta chain derives from a study of tumor-infiltrating lymphocytes in primary liver carcinoma. Trimming stripped 5 bases from V and 9 bases from J, with 17 bases between. The CDR3 spans 13 residues. Germline V CDR1 and CDR2: SQVTM, ANQGSEA. With a constant-region primer, TCR beta cDNA was made from approximately 520 ng of total RNA. Employing slightly modified ARM-PCR, three nested multiplex PCR rounds were run, and these gave rise to the TCR beta libraries. The two initial PCR rounds, nine to eleven cycles each, used TRBV1-TRBV30 forward and C-beta reverse primers. TCRdb re-called the multiplex PCR reads through MiXCR, storing one row per CDR3 protein. Of 99,000 or so distinct CDR3 sequences in the sample, roughly 80% are singletons; the top ten hold about 20%. For this clonotype: The CDR3 end shows no conserved phenylalanine or tryptophan, and so a read error is likely.

Co-extraction of both nucleic acids (RNA and DNA) used about 19-33 mg of unsorted bulk tissue. This receptor was taken from a man aged 40-50 years with primary liver carcinoma and hepatitis B virus infection. Material for sequencing was liver tumor tissue from sampling region 3. Subset described: tumor region T3, left-lateral pole. The chain has TRBV29-1 and TRBJ2-1; possible D gene TRBD2, 5 bases. CDR3 amino acids: CSVLWAQSGEQFL. The DNA of the CDR3 is TGCAGCGTTCTCTGGGCCCAGAGCGGTGAGCAGTTCCTC.